This entry is about one TCR beta chain. Its antigen remains unidentified. Germline assignment: CDR1 SGHRS and CDR2 YFSETQ. V lost 2 bases and J lost 1, with 10 bases in between. This CDR3 has 15 residues. From 20,000 to 1,000,000 sorted cells, naive CD8 libraries were generated with 10%, 30% or 50% RNA. Naive CD8 T cells were picked out by sorting for CD8+CD4-CCR7+CD45RA+. TCRdb itself ran the PCR reads through MiXCR, one entry per CDR3 protein. The sample has 85,000 to 100,000 distinct CDR3 sequences, roughly 26% seen once. These data are taken from a study of molecular identifiers for immune sequencing clone quantification. Study outcomes and limitations: For effector cells, clones above 20 RNA copies held over 98% of molecules; for naive cells, under 1%. Barcode sharing among identical TCR molecules could make large clones appear smaller.

The TCR sequence derives from a human donor in good health. Some libraries in this study had Jurkat cell RNA spiked in. The sequenced material came from naive CD8+ T cells from blood, with Jurkat cell RNA spiked in. Subset denoted: FACS-sorted CD8+CD4-CCR7+CD45RA+ naive T cells. The chain joins TRBV5-1 to TRBJ2-1; no firm D call. The CDR3 DNA sequence: TGCGCCAGCAGCTTCCGTTTGCAGTCCTACAATGAGCAGTTCTTC. It translates to CASSFRLQSYNEQFF.